This T cell receptor beta chain came from a study of blood T cell repertoires in COVID-19. The wider study: Nucleic acid was either cDNA or gDNA, and it came from T cells, B-cell-depleted T cells, or PBMCs.

TCRdb keeps only in-frame clones here, not all; method: immunoSEQ multiplex PCR. Of some 150,000 clones in the sample, 91% were seen once. This receptor was taken from a man aged 45 to 65 with acute or convalescent COVID-19. Source material: peripheral blood.

The CDR3 is CASSKMTGFNSPLHF. The CDR3 DNA is TGTGCCAGCAGCAAGATGACAGGATTCAATTCACCCCTCCACTTT. V and J are TRBV7-3 and TRBJ1-6, with a tentative D call TRBD1 (6 bases). The CDR3 consists of 15 residues. In germline, CDR1 is SGHTA, CDR2 FQGTGA. V shed 5 bases and J shed 7 bases, with 15 bases lying between them.